These 15 T cell receptor beta chains came from one sample sequenced in a study of Ad26.COV2.S vaccination and SARS-CoV-2 variants. The method was immunoSEQ multiplex PCR; TCRdb's version includes in-frame clones alone and lacks a portion of them. The sample lists 300,000 to 350,000 clones, around 85% seen once, with roughly 2% in the top ten. Specified treatment: about 20 received Ad26.COV2.S at low or high dose, single or two shots; roughly five received placebo; per-sample allocation not given. Specimen acquisition occurred on day 63 following the initial vaccine or placebo injection. The sequencing used peripheral blood, collected in a trial of Ad26.COV2.S vaccine versus placebo. The receptors stem from a person aged 18-60 years who received the Ad26.COV2.S COVID-19 vaccine or a placebo.

The chain uses TRBV6-6 and TRBJ2-3, with TRBD2 matching over 16 bases. The CDR3 extends over 18 amino acids. CDR1 and CDR2 (germline): MNHNY, SVGAGI (reference sequence). Losses at the gene ends were 6 bases for V and 2 bases for J; bases not matched to a gene: 8. The CDR3 DNA is TGTGCCAGCAGCCGACCCGGGACTAGCGGGGGGGCCACAGATACGCAGTATTTT. It is translated as CASSRPGTSGGATDTQYF.

The chain is built from TRBV19 and TRBJ2-3; tentatively, D is TRBD1 (5 bases). Germline V lookup: CDR1 LNHDA, CDR2 SQIVND (reference sequence). V was cut by 3 bases and J by 6 bases, with 31 bases left in between. This CDR3 is 20 amino acids long. DNA of the CDR3: TGTGCCAGTAGTATTTTGGTTGTAACAGACAGCGACTCAGCAACGGATACGCAGTATTTT. It translates to CASSILVVTDSDSATDTQYF.

The chain joins TRBV10-3 to TRBJ2-3; D uncertain. The V gene lost 7 bases and the J gene lost 4 bases, with 6 bases spanning the gap. Germline CDR1 reads ENHRY; CDR2 reads SYGVKD. This CDR3 comprises 11 residues. The CDR3 region is CAIKAADTQYF. Here the CDR3 DNA reads TGTGCCATCAAGGCGGCAGATACGCAGTATTTT.

V and J are TRBV6-5 and TRBJ1-1; no reliable D call. Germline V gene data show CDR1 as MNHEY and CDR2 as SVGAGI. The CDR3 is made up of 13 amino acids. Trimming removed 7 bases at V and 4 bases at J, with 13 bases between. CDR3 sequence reads: CASISEGGTEAFF. The CDR3 nucleotides read TGTGCCAGCATCTCGGAGGGCGGCACTGAAGCTTTCTTT.

The chain combines TRBV3-1 (or the pseudogene TRBV3-2) with TRBJ1-1; no reliable D call. There are 13 residues in the CDR3. CDR1 and CDR2 (germline): LGHDT, YNNKEL (reference sequence). Between the trimmed V and J ends, which lost 0 bases and 3 bases, there was a span of 5 bases. CDR3: CASSQDIYTEAFF. CDR3 sequence (DNA): TGTGCCAGCAGCCAAGATATATACACTGAAGCTTTCTTT.

The V gene is TRBV28, the J gene TRBJ2-2, with D perhaps TRBD2 (5 bases). CDR1 and CDR2 from the germline V gene are MDHEN and SYDVKM. Trimming stripped 5 bases from V and 2 bases from J, with 15 bases between. The CDR3 extends over 16 amino acids. CDR3: CASSPGPEVNTGELFF. CDR3 coding DNA: TGTGCCAGCAGTCCCGGACCGGAGGTCAACACCGGGGAGCTGTTTTTT.

This clone came up once. The chain joins TRBV2 to TRBJ1-6; D is unresolved. The CDR3 covers 15 residues. Germline loops: CDR1 SNHLY, CDR2 FYNNEI. The V and J ends lost 0 bases and 8 bases respectively, with 11 bases between them. Here the CDR3 DNA reads TGTGCCAGCAGTGAAGCGTCGGAGGTTCATTCACCCCTCCACTTT. The encoded protein is CASSEASEVHSPLHF.

This chain links TRBV5-1 with TRBJ1-5; tentative D call: TRBD1 (5 bases). The V gene's germline CDR1 is SGHRS and CDR2 YFSETQ. The V end lost 4 bases, the J end lost 0 bases, and 11 bases lay between the germline ends. CDR3 length: 15 amino acids. This CDR3 reads CASSPSGHSNQPQHF. DNA of the CDR3: TGCGCCAGCAGCCCCTCCGGACATAGCAATCAGCCCCAGCATTTT.

The V and J genes are TRBV18 and TRBJ2-5, with TRBD2 as a possible D gene (6 bases). With 4 bases removed from V and 4 bases from J, the gap between germline ends came to 19 bases. The CDR3 consists of 16 residues. Germline lookup yields CDR1 KGHSH and CDR2 LQKENI. The CDR3 bases are TGTGCCAGCTCACTCCTGGAGGGGCCCCGGGGAGAGACCCAGTACTTC. Its translation: CASSLLEGPRGETQYF.

The chain combines TRBV3-1 (or the pseudogene TRBV3-2) with TRBJ2-5, with D hard to call. Germline V gene data show CDR1 as LGHDT and CDR2 as YNNKEL (reference sequence). The CDR3 consists of 15 residues. V was cut by 0 bases and J by 7 bases, with 15 bases left in between. CDR3: CASSQEGRPVGTQYF. The DNA for the CDR3 is TGTGCCAGCAGCCAAGAAGGCAGGCCGGTGGGGACCCAGTACTTC.

The CDR3 DNA reads as TGTGCCAGCAGCCCTTGGGTGGGGGGGAACCGTGAAAAACTGTTTTTT. Protein sequence: CASSPWVGGNREKLFF. The chain has TRBV4-2 and TRBJ1-4; the D gene is possibly TRBD1 (5 bases). Germline assignment: CDR1 LGHNA and CDR2 YNFKEQ. The CDR3 contains 16 residues. Trimming cost V 4 bases and J 7 bases, with 19 bases left between them.

The chain joins TRBV7-9 to TRBJ1-3, with no clear D. CDR1 is SEHNR and CDR2 is FQNEAQ in the germline V gene (reference sequence). The CDR3 contains 14 residues. V was cut by 3 bases and J by 4 bases, with 10 bases left in between. This CDR3 is CASSFLREGNTIYF. CDR3 nucleotide sequence: TGTGCCAGCAGCTTCCTACGCGAGGGAAACACCATATATTTT.

V is TRBV6-5 and J is TRBJ2-7, with 7 bases aligning to TRBD1. This CDR3 has 13 residues. Trimming at V came to 5 bases and at J to 2 bases, leaving 3 bases not matched to a gene. The germline gives CDR1 MNHEY, CDR2 SVGAGI. The CDR3 region is CASSHRGAYEQYF. CDR3 in DNA: TGTGCCAGCAGTCACAGGGGCGCCTACGAGCAGTACTTC.

V is TRBV5-1 and J is TRBJ2-7; D ambiguous. Between the trimmed V and J ends, which lost 4 bases and 6 bases, there was a span of 23 bases. CDR1 is SGHRS and CDR2 is YFSETQ in the germline V gene. The CDR3 runs to 16 residues. CDR3 bases: TGCGCCAGCAGCCTCGGATCCCCTGGTTTAAGTCCCGAGCAGTACTTC. Its translation: CASSLGSPGLSPEQYF.

The chain is built from TRBV4-1 and TRBJ1-4, with TRBD1 matching over 8 bases. The CDR3 is 15 amino acids. The germline CDR1 and CDR2 sequences are MGHRA and YSYEKL. V shed 4 bases and J 8 bases; nucleotides not matched to a gene: 9. CDR3 sequence reads: CASSPLGTGEEKLFF. The CDR3 region has the DNA TGCGCCAGCAGCCCACTCGGGACAGGAGAGGAAAAACTGTTTTTT.